These 15 T cell receptor beta chains came from one sample sequenced in a study of T cells in Graves' hyperthyroidism and ophthalmopathy. Researchers amplified the TCR beta CDR3 regions from RNA transcripts. Primed by the HTBI set, a first-round RT-PCR was run on the TCR CDR3. TCRdb processed the multiplex PCR reads anew with MiXCR; each CDR3 protein has one entry. The sample yields hundreds of thousands of distinct CDR3 sequences, roughly 16% seen once. The sequenced sample was blood. The receptors derive from a woman in her 30s with Graves' hyperthyroidism.

This clonotype was seen a handful of times. The V call is TRBV7-9, the J call TRBJ1-2, with TRBD1 matching over 8 bases. After removal of 4 bases from V and 8 bases from J, the junction contained 9 bases not matched to a gene. CDR1 and CDR2 from the germline V gene are SEHNR and FQNEAQ (reference sequence). The CDR3 covers 14 residues. The CDR3 nucleotides read TGTGCCAGCAGCTCCTCAGGGGGCCCGGGAGGCTACACCTTC. As protein: CASSSSGGPGGYTF.

V usage is TRBV10-2 and J usage is TRBJ2-3, with 8 bases identical to TRBD2. V shed 1 base and J 2 bases; nucleotides not matched to a gene: 8. Germline loops: CDR1 WSHSY, CDR2 SAAADI. The CDR3 runs to 17 residues. The CDR3 loop is CASSEYHGTRITDTQYF. The CDR3 region has the DNA TGCGCCAGCAGTGAGTACCACGGGACTAGGATCACAGATACGCAGTATTTT.

This clonotype has a count of ten or more. The chain joins TRBV20-1 to TRBJ2-1; D gene ambiguous. In germline, CDR1 is DFQATT, CDR2 SNEGSKA (reference sequence). The CDR3 has 17 amino acids. V lost 1 base and J lost 0, with 16 bases in between. For the CDR3, the DNA is TGCAGTGCTAGAGGTTTTGCGACTCCGAGCTCCTACAATGAGCAGTTCTTC. The encoded protein is CSARGFATPSSYNEQFF.

This clonotype was seen more than once but under ten times. The junction departs from the called germline gene at one end, perhaps through a read error. The chain has TRBV4-1 and TRBJ2-1, with 9 bases lining up with TRBD2. The length of the CDR3 is 14 residues. Germline V CDR1 and CDR2: MGHRA, YSYEKL. The CDR3 DNA reads TGCGCCAGCAGCCAACAGCGGGAGGTGAATGAGCAGCTCTTC. It specifies CASSQQREVNEQLF.

This clonotype occurred many times. The rearrangement uses TRBV20-1 and TRBJ2-7; the match to TRBD1 covers 8 bases. From germline, CDR1 is DFQATT and CDR2 SNEGSKA (reference sequence). This CDR3 contains 15 residues. Trimming removed 0 bases from V and 4 bases from J; junction bases left unmatched: 8. The CDR3 nucleotides read TGCAGTGCTAGAGATCTCCAAGGACAGGGATACGAGCAGTACTTC. Encoded protein: CSARDLQGQGYEQYF.

The chain is built from TRBV10-3 and TRBJ2-1; TRBD2 matches at 14 bases. V dropped 3 bases and J dropped 6; count of bases not matched to a gene: 13. The CDR3 totals 19 residues. CDR1 is ENHRY, CDR2 SYGVKD, per germline. The CDR3 nucleotides read TGTGCCATCAGTGAAACGGTGGCCTCGGGACTAGCGGGAGTCAATGAGCAGTTCTTC. Its translation: CAISETVASGLAGVNEQFF.

The chain recombines TRBV20-1 with TRBJ2-3; D could derive from TRBD1 or TRBD2 (6 bases each). V lost 7 bases and J lost 0, with 14 bases in between. The germline V gene encodes CDR1 DFQATT and CDR2 SNEGSKA (reference sequence). The CDR3 is 14 residues long. CDR3 amino acids: CSGPGAASTDTQYF. Here the CDR3 DNA reads TGCAGTGGCCCGGGGGCTGCTAGCACAGATACGCAGTATTTT.

The chain couples TRBV7-8 to TRBJ2-1; the match to TRBD2 covers 10 bases. The V gene end was trimmed by 1 base and the J gene end by 6 bases; junction bases not matched to a gene: 6. There are 16 residues in the CDR3. Germline loops: CDR1 SGHVS, CDR2 FQNEAQ. In DNA form, the CDR3 reads TGTGCCAGCAGCTTAGTGGTCCCTAGCGGGAGCAATGAGCAGTTCTTC. Translating gives CASSLVVPSGSNEQFF.

The chain couples TRBV9 to TRBJ2-1, with 8 bases lining up with TRBD2. This CDR3 contains 15 residues. V was clipped by 4 bases and J by 7 bases; unmatched bases: 10. Germline loops: CDR1 SGDLS, CDR2 YYNGEE. The CDR3 is CASSSTSGRSNEQFF. The CDR3 region has the DNA TGTGCCAGCAGCAGTACCAGCGGGAGATCTAATGAGCAGTTCTTC.

This clonotype was seen repeatedly, ten times or more. The V call is TRBV28, the J call TRBJ1-1, with 7 bases that match TRBD1. The CDR3 runs 15 residues. With 6 bases clipped from V and 1 base from J, the junction kept 8 bases outside the gene matches. CDR1 is MDHEN and CDR2 is SYDVKM in the germline V gene. The CDR3, as DNA: TGTGCCAGCAGCCGAGGGGGCGGGGGGAACACTGAAGCTTTCTTT. Amino acids: CASSRGGGGNTEAFF.

This clonotype was found a few times. The chain couples TRBV5-1 to TRBJ2-3; a weak D match, TRBD2 (6 bases). Trimming took 4 bases from V and 6 from J, leaving 18 bases between them. The CDR3 length is 15 residues. Germline V gives CDR1 SGHRS, CDR2 YFSETQ. The CDR3 DNA follows: TGCGCCAGCAGCCCCCTAGCGCCTAGCGAGGATACGCAGTATTTT. Protein product: CASSPLAPSEDTQYF.

This clonotype was observed many times. V is TRBV12-3 or TRBV12-4 and J is TRBJ2-7, with a weak D call TRBD2 (6 bases). CDR3 length: 15 residues. Trimming pared 6 bases from V and 0 bases from J, leaving 15 bases between. CDR3 in DNA: TGTGCCAGCAGCCCAACGGGACTTAGCTCCTACGAGCAGTACTTC. Its protein product is CASSPTGLSSYEQYF.

There are many counts of this clonotype. The chain carries TRBV7-9 and TRBJ2-3; TRBD2 is a possible D gene (5 bases). The V gene's germline CDR1 is SEHNR and CDR2 FQNEAQ (reference sequence). This CDR3 contains 15 residues. V gave up 0 bases and J gave up 3 bases, with 10 bases separating them. The DNA for the CDR3 is TGTGCCAGCAGCTTAGCGGAACGGGATACAGATACGCAGTATTTT. Translated: CASSLAERDTDTQYF.

The genes are TRBV4-1 and TRBJ1-1; D remains ambiguous. The germline V and J ends were trimmed by 3 bases and 5 bases, with 19 bases remaining between them. Germline V gene lookup returns CDR1 MGHRA and CDR2 YSYEKL. The CDR3 loop spans 16 amino acids. Here the CDR3 reads CASSHDVFGGPTEAFF. Here the CDR3 DNA reads TGCGCCAGCAGCCACGACGTATTTGGAGGCCCGACTGAAGCTTTCTTT.

This clonotype was seen at least ten times. J is TRBJ2-2 and V is TRBV30; no clear D gene. V lost 3 bases to trimming and J lost 7 bases, with 15 bases between them. Germline CDR1 reads GTSNPN; CDR2 reads SVGIG (reference sequence). The CDR3 runs to 14 residues. CDR3 sequence (DNA): TGTGCCTGGAGAGGTCTGGGTGGTATCGGGGAGCTGTTTTTT. Protein product: CAWRGLGGIGELFF.